This T cell receptor (beta chain) was obtained from a study of graft-versus-host responses after intestinal transplantation. Germline V gene data show CDR1 as LNHNV and CDR2 as YYDKDF (reference sequence). The V segment lost 4 bases and the J segment 5 bases; nucleotides outside the gene matches: 7. There are 17 residues in the CDR3. Only in-frame clones appear in the TCRdb table, and some are missing; sequencing was by immunoSEQ multiplex PCR. The table includes about 90,000 clones, 85% to 95% detected once. Notes on this clone: Antigen: not known.

The receptor was derived from a human donor who was the organ donor for an intestinal transplant. The gene calls are TRBV15 and TRBJ2-5; 16 bases align to TRBD2. Here the sequenced sample was unstimulated CD8+ T cells sorted from spleen or lymph node cells, taken before transplant. The CDR3 loop reads CATSTGLAGGPRETQYF. The CDR3 DNA reads TGTGCCACCAGCACGGGACTAGCGGGAGGGCCACGGGAGACCCAGTACTTC. The full variable domain, rest sourced from reference TRBV15 and TRBJ2-5, is DAMVIQNPRYQVTQFGKPVTLSCSQTLNHNVMYWYQQKSSQAPKLLFHYYDKDFNNEADTPDNFQSRRPNTSFCFLDIRSPGLGDTAMYLCATSTGLAGGPRETQYFGPGTRLLVL.